The 14 T cell receptor beta chains presented below share a single source sample, sequenced in a study of molecular identifiers for immune sequencing clone quantification. A single record per CDR3 protein comes from TCRdb applying MiXCR to the PCR reads. The sample consists of hundreds of thousands of distinct CDR3 sequences, about 20% of them appearing once. Sequenced sample: naive CD8+ T cells from blood, with Jurkat cell RNA spiked in. The subset is: FACS-sorted CD8+CD4-CCR7+CD45RA+ naive T cells. These receptors all stem from a human donor in good health. Some libraries in this study had Jurkat cell RNA spiked in.

A few counts support this clonotype. The chain combines TRBV6-2 or TRBV6-3 with TRBJ1-1, with D unresolved. Germline CDR1 is MNHEY and CDR2 is SVGEGT. V was cut by 1 base and J by 0 bases, with 9 bases left in between. The CDR3 runs to 15 residues. This chain's CDR3 is CASSYFPVMNTEAFF. The CDR3 DNA reads TGTGCCAGCAGTTACTTTCCGGTTATGAACACTGAAGCTTTCTTT.

This clonotype was seen ten or more times. This chain joins TRBV7-9 and TRBJ2-1; a possible D gene is TRBD1 (6 bases). The CDR3 spans 15 residues. Germline CDR1 reads SEHNR; CDR2 reads FQNEAQ (reference sequence). Trimming left V 4 bases short and J 9 bases short, with 19 bases between. The CDR3 nucleotides read TGTGCCAGCAGCTCCCGCCCCAGGGGCCGAGGTGAGCAGTTCTTC. Amino acid sequence: CASSSRPRGRGEQFF.

There are many counts of this clonotype. J is TRBJ1-1 and V is TRBV4-1; the D is unclear. Germline CDR1 and CDR2: MGHRA and YSYEKL. The CDR3 totals 13 residues. Trimming took off 2 bases at V and 0 bases at J, with 4 bases between the two ends. CDR3 in amino acids: CASSQLMNTEAFF. The CDR3 DNA is TGCGCCAGCAGCCAACTAATGAACACTGAAGCTTTCTTT.

There are a few counts of this clonotype. V gene TRBV7-9 combines with J gene TRBJ2-7; TRBD2 matches at 9 bases. V lost 4 bases and J lost 7; bases outside the gene matches: 8. The length of the CDR3 is 14 residues. CDR1 and CDR2 (germline): SEHNR, FQNEAQ (reference sequence). The CDR3 region has the DNA TGTGCCAGCAGCTCATCTAGCGGGGTCTCTGAGCAGTACTTC. This encodes CASSSSSGVSEQYF.

This clonotype was detected ten times or more. CDR3 loop: CAISEGGQGLTDTQYF. DNA for the CDR3: TGTGCCATCAGTGAAGGGGGTCAGGGGCTCACAGATACGCAGTATTTT. The gene calls are TRBV10-3 and TRBJ2-3, with D perhaps matching TRBD1 (6 bases). This CDR3 has 16 amino acids. Germline V gene lookup returns CDR1 ENHRY and CDR2 SYGVKD. The V gene lost 3 bases and the J gene lost 2 bases, with 15 bases spanning the gap.

The chain recombines TRBV3-1 with TRBJ2-1, with no clear D. Germline lookup yields CDR1 LGHDT and CDR2 YNNKEL (reference sequence). This CDR3 has 16 amino acids. V shed 1 base and J shed 5 bases, with 15 bases lying between them. The CDR3 protein is CASSQVLWAADNEQFF. The DNA of the CDR3 is TGTGCCAGCAGCCAAGTCTTGTGGGCCGCGGACAATGAGCAGTTCTTC.

A note on this clonotype: A single base separates this from a much larger clone, so it may be a read error. The J gene is TRBJ2-7, the V gene TRBV30, with a tentative D call TRBD2 (6 bases). The CDR3 is made up of 13 amino acids. Germline CDR1 is GTSNPN and CDR2 is SVGIG (reference sequence). The chain's CDR3 is CAWSHGGGYEHYF. The DNA for the CDR3 is TGTGCCTGGTCGCACGGGGGTGGGTACGAGCACTACTTC.

The V gene is TRBV11-2, the J gene TRBJ2-7; D remains unclear. CDR1 is SGHAT, CDR2 FQNNGV, per germline. The V gene lost 1 base and the J gene lost 4 bases, with 17 bases spanning the gap. This CDR3 is built from 16 residues. The CDR3 region has the DNA TGTGCCAGCAGCTTAGCCTACAACAGAGGATCTTACGAGCAGTACTTC. Its translation: CASSLAYNRGSYEQYF.

The J gene is TRBJ1-2, the V gene TRBV2; D remains ambiguous. V dropped 2 bases and J dropped 5 bases, with 9 bases sitting between them. Germline V gene sequence: CDR1 SNHLY, CDR2 FYNNEI. The CDR3 is 13 amino acids. The CDR3 DNA sequence: TGTGCCAGCAGTGAACCGGGAAAGTATGGCTACACCTTC. It encodes CASSEPGKYGYTF.

Details on this clonotype: This may be a read error: a much more frequent sequence differs by one nucleotide. This chain connects TRBV25-1 to TRBJ2-5; TRBD1 or TRBD2 may be the D gene (5 bases each). The CDR3 loop spans 15 amino acids. V was pared by 5 bases and J by 5 bases, with 18 bases between. Germline loops: CDR1 MGHDK, CDR2 SYGVNS. CDR3 sequence reads: CASSILGRIWETQYF. The CDR3 nucleotides are TGTGCCAGCAGTATCCTGGGACGGATTTGGGAGACCCAGTACTTC.

This clonotype was detected ten times or more. This chain links TRBV30 with TRBJ2-7; D possibly corresponds to TRBD2 (5 bases). Germline CDR1 GTSNPN, CDR2 SVGIG (reference sequence). V dropped 0 bases and J dropped 7 bases, with 10 bases sitting between them. This CDR3 has 12 residues. CDR3 sequence reads: CAWSVQSGEQYF. The CDR3 DNA reads as TGTGCCTGGAGTGTACAATCGGGGGAGCAGTACTTC.

V gene TRBV4-1 combines with J gene TRBJ2-7; D may be TRBD1 (5 bases). V was pared by 1 base and J by 0 bases, with 13 bases between. Per the germline V gene, CDR1 is MGHRA and CDR2 is YSYEKL. The CDR3 is made up of 16 amino acids. CDR3 region: CASSQAQGAFSYEQYF. The CDR3 coding sequence is TGCGCCAGCAGCCAAGCCCAGGGCGCCTTCTCCTACGAGCAGTACTTC.

This clonotype was detected many times. The chain has TRBV7-9 and TRBJ2-5, with D maybe TRBD2 (5 bases). Trimming took off 5 bases at V and 2 bases at J, with 15 bases between the two ends. Germline-derived CDR1 and CDR2 are SEHNR and FQNEAQ (reference sequence). CDR3 length: 15 amino acids. The CDR3 region is CASSPLLGVQETQYF. In nucleotides, the CDR3 is TGTGCCAGCAGCCCCCTCCTCGGGGTTCAAGAGACCCAGTACTTC.

This clonotype has a count of ten or more. The chain links TRBV6-5 to TRBJ2-3; 16 bases are shared with TRBD2. Unmatched junction bases numbered 22, after V lost 6 bases and J lost 4 bases. This CDR3 region has 22 residues. Germline CDR1 reads MNHEY; CDR2 reads SVGAGI. This CDR3 is CASSPGRLAGTSGRAWSDTQYF. CDR3 in DNA: TGTGCCAGCAGCCCCGGGAGGCTGGCCGGGACTAGCGGGAGGGCCTGGTCAGATACGCAGTATTTT.